One and the same sample provided the 16 T cell receptor beta chains below, sequenced in a study of type 1 regulatory T cells. Study-wide points: Compared with non-Tr1 cells, Tr1 cells showed a narrower TCR repertoire.

These receptors have no known antigen. Using its own MiXCR run on the reads, TCRdb lists one record per CDR3 protein. The sample records tens of thousands of distinct CDR3 sequences, around 20% being singletons. Input material: cultured type 1 regulatory T (Tr1) cells, either the whole culture or a sorted fraction (not recorded which). Receptors originate from a human donor in good health.

This clonotype was seen at least ten times. The chain couples TRBV25-1 to TRBJ2-1; D is possibly TRBD2 (6 bases). Germline V gene sequence: CDR1 MGHDK, CDR2 SYGVNS. The germline V and J ends were trimmed by 5 bases and 0 bases, with 8 bases remaining between them. The CDR3 totals 14 residues. The CDR3 DNA sequence: TGTGCCAGCAGTCCCGGGAGCTCCTACAATGAGCAGTTCTTC. Translation gives CASSPGSSYNEQFF.

This clonotype came up a few times. The rearrangement uses TRBV19 and TRBJ2-7, with 10 bases fitting TRBD1. Per germline, CDR1 LNHDA and CDR2 SQIVND (reference sequence). This CDR3 region has 13 residues. V trimming: 5 bases; J trimming: 6 bases; junction bases outside the gene matches: 4. CDR3 residues: CASSEGTGVEQYF. The DNA for the CDR3 is TGTGCCAGTAGTGAGGGGACAGGGGTCGAGCAGTACTTC.

J is TRBJ2-6 and V is TRBV5-1; D is possibly TRBD2 (7 bases). This CDR3 region has 18 residues. Germline-derived CDR1 and CDR2 are SGHRS and YFSETQ. V was cut by 3 bases and J by 0 bases, with 16 bases left in between. Here the CDR3 DNA reads TGCGCCAGCAGCTGGGGGGGGCTGATGAGCTCTGGGGCCAACGTCCTGACTTTC. The encoded protein is CASSWGGLMSSGANVLTF.

In its sample, this clonotype was seen a few times. CDR3 loop: CASRNRGLTGELFF. The CDR3 bases are TGTGCCAGCAGAAACAGGGGGCTAACCGGGGAGCTGTTTTTT. The chain combines TRBV3-1 with TRBJ2-2; 9 nucleotides match TRBD1. In germline, CDR1 is LGHDT, CDR2 YNNKEL (reference sequence). The CDR3 runs 14 residues. With 6 bases clipped from V and 5 bases from J, the junction kept 4 bases outside the gene matches.

The chain uses TRBV20-1 and TRBJ2-7, with D possibly TRBD2 on 6 matching bases. Germline V gene lookup returns CDR1 DFQATT and CDR2 SNEGSKA (reference sequence). CDR3 length: 13 residues. Trimming left V 5 bases short and J 1 base short, with 12 bases between. The CDR3 protein is CSAPRGSSYEQYF. The CDR3 bases are TGCAGTGCTCCACGGGGGAGTTCCTACGAGCAGTACTTC.

The chain has TRBV6-1 and TRBJ1-1; TRBD1 is a possible D gene (5 bases). CDR1 is MNHNS and CDR2 is SASEGT in the germline V gene. CDR3 length equals 14 residues. Trimming pared 5 bases from V and 3 bases from J, leaving 13 bases between. For the CDR3, the DNA is TGTGCCAGCAGTATCCAGGGATCTGACACTGAAGCTTTCTTT. Protein sequence: CASSIQGSDTEAFF.

This clonotype occurred many times. The V gene is TRBV29-1, the J gene TRBJ2-5, with D unresolved. This CDR3 has 12 amino acids. CDR1 and CDR2 from the germline V gene are SQVTM and ANQGSEA. V was clipped by 7 bases and J by 0 bases, with 9 bases between them. The CDR3: CSAFSNQETQYF. Written as DNA, the CDR3 is TGCAGCGCGTTCAGCAACCAAGAGACCCAGTACTTC. The whole variable domain, remainder taken from reference TRBV29-1 and TRBJ2-5, is SAVISQKPSRDICQRGTSLTIQCQVDSQVTMMFWYRQQPGQSLTLIATANQGSEATYESGFVIDKFPISRPNLTFSTLTVSNMSPEDSSIYLCSAFSNQETQYFGPGTRLLVL.

The chain couples TRBV6-5 to TRBJ2-5; a weak D match, TRBD2 (6 bases). CDR3 size: 13 residues. Germline V gene data show CDR1 as MNHEY and CDR2 as SVGAGI. The V end was cut by 6 bases, the J end by 4 bases, with 12 bases between. In DNA, the CDR3 is TGTGCCAGCAGAAGGAGGGCCGGAGAGACCCAGTACTTC. As protein: CASRRRAGETQYF.

This chain uses TRBV20-1 with TRBJ1-2, with 9 nucleotides matching TRBD1. The CDR3 extends over 13 amino acids. Losses at the gene ends were 7 bases for V and 3 bases for J; bases not matched to a gene: 6. Germline CDR1 DFQATT, CDR2 SNEGSKA (reference sequence). CDR3 residues: CSGTDRGDYGYTF. CDR3 coding DNA: TGCAGTGGAACCGACAGGGGGGACTATGGCTACACCTTC.

Note on this clonotype: One base separates it from a far larger clone, so it is likely a read error. The rearrangement joins TRBV3-1 to TRBJ2-1, with D possibly TRBD2 on 5 matching bases. The CDR3 loop spans 14 amino acids. Germline V gene lookup returns CDR1 LGHDT and CDR2 YNNKEL (reference sequence). Trimming cost V 3 bases and J 13 bases, with 19 bases left between them. The CDR3 DNA is TGTGCCAGCAGCCATCTTAGCGCCCAAGAGACCCAGTTCTTC. This sequence encodes CASSHLSAQETQFF.

The chain links TRBV20-1 to TRBJ2-5; D is undetermined. CDR3 length equals 12 residues. V lost 4 bases to trimming and J lost 5 bases, with 11 bases between them. The germline CDR1 and CDR2 sequences are DFQATT and SNEGSKA (reference sequence). CDR3 sequence reads: CSANLREETQYF. The CDR3 region has the DNA TGCAGTGCTAATCTCCGCGAGGAGACCCAGTACTTC.

This clonotype was detected ten times or more. The genes are TRBV11-2 and TRBJ2-5; D unresolved. The CDR3 is 12 amino acids. Per the germline V gene, CDR1 is SGHAT and CDR2 is FQNNGV. Trimming removed 4 bases from V and 5 bases from J, with 8 bases in between. CDR3 bases: TGTGCCAGCAGCTGGGGTGGCGAGACCCAGTACTTC. It is translated as CASSWGGETQYF.

This chain links TRBV28 with TRBJ1-3, with D perhaps TRBD1 (5 bases). This CDR3 is 17 amino acids long. The ends were cut back, 5 bases at V and 0 bases at J, with 17 bases in the middle. Germline V gene sequence: CDR1 MDHEN, CDR2 SYDVKM. CDR3 sequence: CASSASGGLPSGNTIYF. The DNA for the CDR3 is TGTGCCAGCAGTGCCTCCGGGGGACTCCCCTCTGGAAACACCATATATTTT.

The V and J genes are TRBV5-6 and TRBJ1-2, with D uncertain. CDR1 is SGHDT and CDR2 is YYEEEE in the germline V gene. There are 14 residues in the CDR3. V lost 4 bases and J 3 bases, leaving 13 bases between the germline ends. CDR3 sequence reads: CASSPGMGYYGYTF. Written as DNA, the CDR3 is TGTGCCAGCAGCCCGGGCATGGGCTACTATGGCTACACCTTC.

The chain employs TRBV9 and TRBJ2-3; D remains unclear. Germline V gene sequence: CDR1 SGDLS, CDR2 YYNGEE. V lost 0 bases to trimming and J lost 5 bases, with 4 bases between them. This CDR3 is built from 12 residues. The CDR3 region is CASSVERDTQYF. CDR3 nucleotides: TGTGCCAGCAGCGTAGAGAGAGATACGCAGTATTTT.

Points on this clonotype: A much larger clone lies one base from this, so it may be a read error. The chain is built from TRBV24-1 and TRBJ2-1; D is tentatively TRBD1 or TRBD2 (5 bases each). V was cut by 4 bases and J by 4 bases, with 16 bases left in between. The CDR3 is made up of 16 amino acids. Per the germline V gene, CDR1 is KGHDR and CDR2 is SFDVKD. CDR3 in amino acids: CATSERGSSSYNEQFF. CDR3 in DNA: TGTGCCACCAGTGAGAGGGGTTCAAGCTCATACAATGAGCAGTTCTTC.